The rows below give T cell receptor beta chains drawn from one sample of a study of radiation and T cells in renal cell carcinoma. Clones were read by immunoSEQ multiplex PCR, and TCRdb kept only the in-frame ones, dropping some. The data contain 94,000 or so clones, 82% of them seen just once; the ten biggest clones take up roughly 6.1%. This specimen was blood, taken from a patient whose treatment included radiotherapy and nephrectomy. Source of these receptors: a man between 60 and 75 years old with renal cell carcinoma. CDR3s include the opening cysteine and the closing phenylalanine or tryptophan.

J: TRBJ2-3
V: TRBV27
CDR3: CASSLAAAGGPGDTQYF

J: TRBJ2-7
V: TRBV19
CDR3: CASSISGTYEQYF

J: TRBJ1-1
V: TRBV4-1
CDR3: CASSQDVAGGSEAFF

J: TRBJ2-5
V: TRBV6-5
CDR3: CASSTQGRVETQYF

J: TRBJ2-2
V: TRBV27
CDR3: CASKDTGELFF

J: TRBJ2-1
V: TRBV7-9
CDR3: CASSPMDSALRLYNEQFF

J: TRBJ2-5
V: TRBV11-1
CDR3: CASSFRGTGAPETQYF

J: TRBJ2-3
V: TRBV12-5
CDR3: CASGLVPGGQRLAGEQVTDTQYF

J: TRBJ2-3
V: TRBV10-2
CDR3: CASSESTGTDTQYF

J: TRBJ2-1
V: TRBV5-4
CDR3: CASSLVAGNNEQFF